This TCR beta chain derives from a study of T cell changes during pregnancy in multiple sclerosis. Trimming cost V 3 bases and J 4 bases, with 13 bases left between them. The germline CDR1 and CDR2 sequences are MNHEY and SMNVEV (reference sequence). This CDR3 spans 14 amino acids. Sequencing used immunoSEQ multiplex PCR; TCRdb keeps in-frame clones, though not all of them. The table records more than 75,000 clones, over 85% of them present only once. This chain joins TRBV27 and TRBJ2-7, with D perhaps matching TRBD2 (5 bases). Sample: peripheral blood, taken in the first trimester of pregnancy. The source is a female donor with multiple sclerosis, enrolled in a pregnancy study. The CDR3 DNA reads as TGTGCCAGCAGTTTGCTGGGAGTCCCGTACGAGCAGTACTTC. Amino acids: CASSLLGVPYEQYF.